This T cell receptor (beta chain) stems from a study of T-cell memory formation after mild COVID-19. At the level of the study: Largely donor-specific sequence clusters came from a couple of donors.

Regarding the study as a whole: Day 15 to 85 contractors were CD4/CD8 balanced; later expanders leaned CD4+. The appearance of some responding clones in pre-infection memory suggested that cross-reactive memory joined.

Worth noting for this clonotype: Its antigen is undetermined.

Trimming at V came to 4 bases and at J to 5 bases, leaving 5 bases not matched to a gene. CDR3 length: 15 amino acids. CDR1 is KGHDR, CDR2 SFDVKD, per germline. The authors produced TCR alpha and TCR beta cDNA libraries with sample barcodes and UMIs by 5'RACE using constant-segment primers. TCRdb re-called the 5' RACE reads with MiXCR, one entry per CDR3 protein. This sample has about 160,000 distinct CDR3 sequences, with 31% found just once. The sequencing sample was made of PBMCs or a T cell subset sorted from them (not recorded which). V usage is TRBV24-1 and J usage is TRBJ1-5; 9 bases fit TRBD1. The source is an adult woman who had mild COVID-19 (a few samples of this study predate the infection). Cell type and time point are not known. The CDR3 nucleotides read TGTGCCACCAGTGAAACTAGACAGGGGGATCAGCCCCAGCATTTT. Its protein is CATSETRQGDQPQHF.